The clone carrying this TCR beta chain turned up a few times. Its antigen is unknown. This nonspecific control used anti-CD3/anti-CD28 bead stimulation of CD4+ T cells. Sorting of responding CD4+ T cells relied on upregulated CD40 ligand together with CD69. Per the germline V gene, CDR1 is SGDLS and CDR2 is YYNGEE. This CDR3 region has 13 residues. V was clipped by 4 bases and J by 3 bases, with 10 bases between them. This sample is part of a study of persistence of HIV-infected CD4 T cells. Overall study results and limits: Degenerate expanded CDR3beta sequences were enriched among CMV- and Gag-responding cells. Within sorted populations, more oligoclonal TCRs accompanied more oligoclonal proviruses.

This was the immunoSEQ version 4 assay in survey mode. Clones were read by immunoSEQ multiplex PCR, and TCRdb kept only the in-frame ones, dropping some. The sample has more than 30,000 clones; 87% are singletons. This chain joins TRBV9 and TRBJ2-5; D perhaps matches TRBD1 (5 bases). Sequencing used CD4+ T cells sorted from PBMCs after approximately 20-hour stimulation, obtained from a patient who received antiretroviral therapy. The receptor was isolated from an adult man with HIV who was CMV-seropositive. The CDR3: CASSRAREETQYF. The CDR3 region has the DNA TGTGCCAGCAGCCGGGCCAGGGAAGAGACCCAGTACTTC.